The 18 T cell receptor beta chains below come from one sample, sequenced in a study of T cells in Graves' hyperthyroidism and ophthalmopathy. Amplification yielded TCR beta CDR3 regions, with RNA transcripts as the source. Using the HTBI primer set, a first-round RT-PCR was run on the TCR CDR3. TCRdb reanalysed the multiplex PCR reads using MiXCR and keeps one entry per CDR3 protein. The data contain roughly 800,000 distinct CDR3 sequences, 38% of them singletons. Sequenced: blood. These receptors were obtained from a man aged 18 to 29 with Graves' hyperthyroidism.

Comment on this clonotype: At one end, the junction sequence differs from germline, possibly due to a read error. The chain employs TRBV10-3 and TRBJ2-7; D is uncertain. The germline gives CDR1 ENHRY, CDR2 SYGVKD. The length of the CDR3 is 14 residues. CDR3 bases: TGTGCCAGCAGTGAAGCGAACTACTTCTACGAGCAGTACTTC. As protein: CASSEANYFYEQYF.

V is TRBV19 and J is TRBJ1-4; D is perhaps TRBD1 (5 bases). Germline V gene sequence: CDR1 LNHDA, CDR2 SQIVND (reference sequence). Trimming removed 8 bases at V and 2 bases at J, with 15 bases between. This CDR3 region has 15 residues. For the CDR3, the DNA is TGTGCCAGTGGAAGACCAGGGTCGACTAATGAAAAACTGTTTTTT. Amino acid sequence: CASGRPGSTNEKLFF.

In its sample, this clonotype was seen a few times. The chain recombines TRBV9 with TRBJ1-1; no clear D gene. Between the trimmed V and J ends, which lost 4 bases and 4 bases, there was a span of 8 bases. CDR3 length: 12 residues. The germline V gene has CDR1 SGDLS and CDR2 YYNGEE. In DNA, the CDR3 is TGTGCCAGCAGCCCCTACAGCACTGAAGCTTTCTTT. This sequence encodes CASSPYSTEAFF.

This clonotype appeared many times. The chain has TRBV7-9 and TRBJ2-5; TRBD1 agrees at 9 bases. CDR1 and CDR2 from the germline V gene are SEHNR and FQNEAQ (reference sequence). The CDR3 contains 14 residues. J lost 4 bases, V lost 5 bases, and 5 bases had no gene match. This chain's CDR3 is CASSRTGVRETQYF. The DNA of the CDR3 is TGTGCCAGCAGCCGGACAGGGGTTCGAGAGACCCAGTACTTC.

The V call is TRBV12-3 or TRBV12-4, the J call TRBJ1-1, with D tentatively TRBD1 (5 bases). This CDR3 comprises 13 residues. V lost 11 bases and J lost 0, with 13 bases in between. The CDR3 nucleotides read TGTGCCGGAAGACAGAGCATGAACACTGAAGCTTTCTTT. This encodes CAGRQSMNTEAFF.

V usage is TRBV5-1 and J usage is TRBJ2-7, with D perhaps matching TRBD2 (7 bases). Between the trimmed V and J ends, which lost 1 base and 9 bases, there was a span of 20 bases. The CDR3 is made up of 15 amino acids. In germline, CDR1 is SGHRS, CDR2 YFSETQ. For the CDR3, the DNA is TGCGCCAGCAGCTTGACAGGGACTACCAGGAGTGGGCAGTACTTC. Residues: CASSLTGTTRSGQYF.

The J gene is TRBJ1-5, the V gene TRBV12-3 or TRBV12-4, with a tentative D call TRBD1 (6 bases). The CDR3 has 14 amino acids. V gave up 7 bases and J gave up 2 bases, with 12 bases separating them. The CDR3 sequence is CASTLRQGNQPQHF. Written as DNA, the CDR3 is TGTGCCAGCACCCTTAGACAGGGCAATCAGCCCCAGCATTTT.

This clonotype was counted ten times or more. The CDR3 loop is CASSLGGFGTQYF. The DNA of the CDR3 is TGTGCCAGCAGCTTAGGCGGTTTCGGGACCCAGTACTTC. This chain connects TRBV7-3 to TRBJ2-5; D ambiguous. The CDR3 is 13 amino acids. V was pared by 2 bases and J by 7 bases, with 11 bases between. Germline CDR1 reads SGHTA; CDR2 reads FQGTGA.

This sequence joins TRBV10-3 and TRBJ1-5, with D possibly being TRBD1 (6 bases). Trimming took 6 bases from V and 6 from J, leaving 21 bases between them. The CDR3 sequence is 16 residues long. Germline CDR1 ENHRY, CDR2 SYGVKD. The CDR3 loop is CAIRRGQSGGRQPQHF. The CDR3 coding sequence is TGTGCCATCAGGAGGGGACAATCAGGAGGCCGTCAGCCCCAGCATTTT.

The rearrangement links TRBV11-3 to TRBJ2-7, with D uncertain. The germline V gene encodes CDR1 SGHNT and CDR2 YENEEA. CDR3 size: 16 residues. V gave up 5 bases and J gave up 3 bases, with 20 bases separating them. The CDR3 bases are TGTGCCAGCAGCCCGGTGCGAGTGGCCAGACGCTACGAGCAGTACTTC. This gives the protein CASSPVRVARRYEQYF.

V gene TRBV9 combines with J gene TRBJ2-7; perhaps TRBD1 as D (5 bases). CDR1 is SGDLS and CDR2 is YYNGEE in the germline V gene. The CDR3 is made up of 14 amino acids. V lost 3 bases and J lost 4, with 14 bases in between. The CDR3 loop reads CASSGTAAGYEQYF. The CDR3 DNA sequence: TGTGCCAGCAGCGGGACGGCCGCAGGGTACGAGCAGTACTTC.

This chain joins TRBV2 and TRBJ2-5, with 8 bases aligning to TRBD2. With V trimmed by 2 bases and J by 1 base, 0 bases remained unmatched. The CDR3 totals 14 residues. CDR1 and CDR2 from the germline V gene are SNHLY and FYNNEI. The CDR3 nucleotides read TGTGCCAGCAGTGAAACTAGCGGCCAAGAGACCCAGTACTTC. Translating it yields CASSETSGQETQYF.

The V gene is TRBV2, the J gene TRBJ1-6; TRBD1 matches at 8 bases. The junction had 4 bases not matched to a gene; V was cut back by 4 bases and J by 5 bases. Germline V lookup: CDR1 SNHLY, CDR2 FYNNEI. There are 15 residues in the CDR3. In DNA form, the CDR3 reads TGTGCCAGCAGTGGATCGACAGGGGATAATTCACCCCTCCACTTT. It yields the protein CASSGSTGDNSPLHF.

In this sample, this clonotype turned up once. One end of the junction varies from germline; a read error may be responsible. The rearrangement links TRBV5-1 to TRBJ1-1; TRBD1 aligns across 8 bases. This CDR3 has 13 amino acids. The germline gives CDR1 SGHRS, CDR2 YFSETQ. CDR3 residues: CASHGQGNTEAFF. The CDR3 DNA is TGTGCCAGCCACGGACAGGGGAACACTGAAGCTTTCTTT.

This clonotype was counted many times. The chain is built from TRBV7-2 and TRBJ1-5; tentatively, D is TRBD1 (6 bases). Deletions cut 5 bases from V and 10 bases from J, with 15 bases between. This CDR3 has 13 amino acids. Germline V gene lookup returns CDR1 SGHTA and CDR2 FQGNSA. As DNA, the CDR3 is TGTGCCAGCAGCGTGGACAGCATGTTACCCCAGCATTTT. Translating it yields CASSVDSMLPQHF.

The rearrangement joins TRBV6-5 to TRBJ1-2; D might be TRBD1 (6 bases). In germline, CDR1 is MNHEY, CDR2 SVGAGI. The CDR3 contains 13 residues. The ends were cut back, 6 bases at V and 8 bases at J, with 16 bases in the middle. CDR3 amino acids: CASSPSGAGGYTF. The CDR3 region has the DNA TGTGCCAGCAGCCCATCAGGGGCGGGGGGCTACACCTTC.

The chain uses TRBV7-8 and TRBJ2-5; 15 bases match TRBD2. The CDR3 sequence is 18 residues long. V lost 5 bases to trimming and J lost 0 bases; unmatched junction nucleotides: 7. The germline CDR1 and CDR2 sequences are SGHVS and FQNEAQ. The CDR3 nucleotides read TGTGCCAGCAGCCCTCCCGGGACTAGCGGGGGGTACCAAGAGACCCAGTACTTC. This encodes CASSPPGTSGGYQETQYF.

This clonotype has a count of ten or more. The chain recombines TRBV20-1 with TRBJ1-2; the D is unclear. Germline V CDR1 and CDR2: DFQATT, SNEGSKA (reference sequence). V gave up 4 bases and J gave up 6 bases, with 9 bases separating them. This CDR3 contains 11 residues. The CDR3 loop is CSAKDPDGYTF. CDR3 in DNA: TGCAGTGCTAAGGACCCAGATGGCTACACCTTC.